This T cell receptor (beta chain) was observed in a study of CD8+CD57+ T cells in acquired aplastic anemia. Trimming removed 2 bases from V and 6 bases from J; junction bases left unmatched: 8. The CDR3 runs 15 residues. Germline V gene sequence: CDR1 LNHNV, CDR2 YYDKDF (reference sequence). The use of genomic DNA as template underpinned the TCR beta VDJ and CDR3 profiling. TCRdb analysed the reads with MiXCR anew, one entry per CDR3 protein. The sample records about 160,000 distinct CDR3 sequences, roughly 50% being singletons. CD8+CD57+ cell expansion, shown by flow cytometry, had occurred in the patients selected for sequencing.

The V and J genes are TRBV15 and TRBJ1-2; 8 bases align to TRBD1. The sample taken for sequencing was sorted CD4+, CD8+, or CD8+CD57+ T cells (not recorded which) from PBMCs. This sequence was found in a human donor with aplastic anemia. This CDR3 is CATSRYRGYVDGYTF. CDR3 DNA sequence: TGTGCCACCAGCAGATACAGGGGGTATGTTGATGGCTACACCTTC. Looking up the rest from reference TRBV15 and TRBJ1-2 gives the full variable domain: DAMVIQNPRYQVTQFGKPVTLSCSQTLNHNVMYWYQQKSSQAPKLLFHYYDKDFNNEADTPDNFQSRRPNTSFCFLDIRSPGLGDTAMYLCATSRYRGYVDGYTFGSGTRLTVV.